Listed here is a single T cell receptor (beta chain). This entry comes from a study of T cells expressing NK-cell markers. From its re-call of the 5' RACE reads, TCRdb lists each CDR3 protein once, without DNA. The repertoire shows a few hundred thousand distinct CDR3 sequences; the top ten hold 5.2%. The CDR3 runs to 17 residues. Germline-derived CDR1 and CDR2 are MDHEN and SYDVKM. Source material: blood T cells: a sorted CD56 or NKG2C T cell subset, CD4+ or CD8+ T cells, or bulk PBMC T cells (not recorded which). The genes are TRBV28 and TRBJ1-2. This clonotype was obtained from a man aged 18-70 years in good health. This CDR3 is CASADPARTRARHGYTF.